This T cell receptor (beta chain) derives from a study of kidney transplant recipient with SARS-CoV-2 infection. TCRdb analysed the reads with MiXCR anew, one entry per CDR3 protein. Altogether under 250,000 distinct CDR3 sequences are present, about 28% being singletons, with the ten largest covering roughly 7.3%. This clonotype came up many times. The CDR3 extends over 16 amino acids. V gave up 7 bases and J gave up 3 bases; unmatched junction bases: 13. From germline, CDR1 is ENHRY and CDR2 SYGVKD. The sample in question was a blood sample, obtained at baseline and between days 110 and 120 from a kidney transplant recipient. The source is a male patient aged 30 to 40 who had COVID-19 and was a kidney transplant recipient. Some T cells may trace back to the graft donor. The V gene is TRBV10-3, the J gene TRBJ2-3; TRBD2 matches at 7 bases. CDR3 bases: TGTGCCATCAACGCCGAAGGCGGGAGAAGTACAGATACGCAGTATTTT. It encodes CAINAEGGRSTDTQYF.